The subject of this entry is one T cell receptor beta chain. These data belong to a study of preoperative IRX-2 immunotherapy in early breast cancer. The treatment denotes: preoperative locoregional IRX-2 cytokine immunotherapy. This phase Ib study tested locoregional IRX-2 cytokine immunotherapy given before surgery. Germline lookup yields CDR1 MNHGY and CDR2 SAAAGT. This CDR3 region has 14 residues. The junction had 7 bases not matched to a gene; V was cut back by 6 bases and J by 2 bases. Measured with immunoSEQ multiplex PCR; TCRdb has only the in-frame clones, and not every one. The repertoire holds 2,500 to 4,000 clones, about 83% seen once, with roughly 8.3% in the top ten.

The sample was tumor tissue, taken after IRX-2 immunotherapy. This chain joins TRBV6-8 and TRBJ2-7; TRBD1 matches at 7 bases. The receptor comes from a human donor with breast cancer. The CDR3 here is CASSQDRFPYEQYF. DNA for the CDR3: TGTGCCAGCAGCCAGGACAGGTTTCCCTACGAGCAGTACTTC.